This T cell receptor (beta chain) was recovered during a study of metastatic and nonmetastatic thyroid tumors. In the study's own analysis: For papillary thyroid cancer, a distant-metastasis classifier was constructed from CDR3 differences observed across clinicopathological groups. TCRdb re-processed the PCR reads through MiXCR. These V and J calls are TCRdb output, not the study's own analysis. The table includes under 20,000 clones, less than 30% detected once. Ahead of thyroid surgery, no patient had received treatment of any kind. This receptor was identified in a male donor with papillary thyroid cancer or a benign thyroid nodule (not recorded which). Some clones in this sample may be carry-over from other donors' samples. The sequenced sample consisted of tumor tissue.

The CDR3 DNA reads as TGTGCCAGCAGTTACTCGATTCTGAGACAGTATGGCTACACCTTC. The encoded protein is CASSYSILRQYGYTF. V is TRBV6-5 and J is TRBJ1-2; D might be TRBD1 (5 bases). Germline CDR1 reads MNHEY; CDR2 reads SVGAGI. The germline V and J ends were trimmed by 0 bases and 5 bases, with 13 bases remaining between them. The CDR3 sequence is 15 residues long.